The clone carrying this T cell receptor beta chain has a handful of counts. The data were taken from a study of regulatory T cells in long-lasting Graves disease. This CDR3 has 13 residues. V lost 6 bases, J lost 6 bases, and 4 bases stayed unmatched. Germline lookup yields CDR1 SGHAT and CDR2 FQNNGV. Indicated time point: persistent/refractory GD, antithyroid drugs over 5 years with positive TRAb. From RNA extracted from PBMCs, the TCR library was made. An endocrinology department in Xi'an, China, recruited the patients. Arm-PCR of CDR3 regions and iRepertoire HTBI primers were used to build TCR beta libraries. In the original processing: The identification of 62 TRBV and some 13 TRBJ segments was made across samples. TCRdb reprocessed the multiplex PCR reads with MiXCR, giving one entry per CDR3 protein. TCRdb's processing, not the study's, gives the V and J calls here. There are 700,000 or so distinct CDR3 sequences in the sample; around 32% occur only once, and roughly 46% lies in the top ten.

The specimen comprised peripheral blood mononuclear cells (PBMCs), sampled when the disease was refractory, from a patient treated with antithyroid drugs. J is TRBJ1-1 and V is TRBV11-2; the match to TRBD1 covers 10 bases. The TCR originated in a female donor with Graves disease. CDR3 residues: CASRGQGFPEAFF. As DNA, the CDR3 is TGTGCCAGCAGGGGACAGGGGTTTCCTGAAGCTTTCTTT.